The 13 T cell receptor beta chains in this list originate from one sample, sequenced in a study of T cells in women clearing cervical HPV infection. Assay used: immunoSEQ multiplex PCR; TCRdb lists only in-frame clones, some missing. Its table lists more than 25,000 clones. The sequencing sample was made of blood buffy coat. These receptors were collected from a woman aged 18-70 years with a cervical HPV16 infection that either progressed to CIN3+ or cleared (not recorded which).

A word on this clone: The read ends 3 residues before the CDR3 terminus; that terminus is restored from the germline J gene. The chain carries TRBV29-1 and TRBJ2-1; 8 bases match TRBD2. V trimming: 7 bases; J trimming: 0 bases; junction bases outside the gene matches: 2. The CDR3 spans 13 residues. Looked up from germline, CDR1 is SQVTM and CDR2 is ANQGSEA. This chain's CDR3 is CSASGSSYNEQFF. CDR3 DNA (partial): TGCAGCGCAAGCGGGAGCTCCTACAATGAG.

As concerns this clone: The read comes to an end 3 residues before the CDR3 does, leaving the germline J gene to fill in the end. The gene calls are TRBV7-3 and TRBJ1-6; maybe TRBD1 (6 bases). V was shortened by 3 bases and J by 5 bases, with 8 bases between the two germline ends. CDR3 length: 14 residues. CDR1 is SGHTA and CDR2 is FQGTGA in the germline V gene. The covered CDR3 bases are TGTGCCAGCAGCTTTGGGACAAATAATTCACCC. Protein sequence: CASSFGTNNSP. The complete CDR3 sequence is CASSFGTNNSPLHF. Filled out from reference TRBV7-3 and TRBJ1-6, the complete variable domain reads GAGVSQTPSNKVTEKGKYVELRCDPISGHTALYWYRQSLGQGPEFLIYFQGTGAADDSGLPNDRFFAVRPEGSVSTLKIQRTERGDSAVYLCASSFGTNNSPLHFGNGTRLTVT.

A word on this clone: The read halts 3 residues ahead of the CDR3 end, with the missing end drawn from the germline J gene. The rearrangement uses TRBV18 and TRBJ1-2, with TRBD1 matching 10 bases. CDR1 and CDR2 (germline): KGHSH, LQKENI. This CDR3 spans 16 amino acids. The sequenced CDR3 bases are TGTGCCAGCTCAACCACCGGGACAGGGGATCTCAATGAC. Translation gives CASSTTGTGDLND. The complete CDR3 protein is CASSTTGTGDLNDYTF.

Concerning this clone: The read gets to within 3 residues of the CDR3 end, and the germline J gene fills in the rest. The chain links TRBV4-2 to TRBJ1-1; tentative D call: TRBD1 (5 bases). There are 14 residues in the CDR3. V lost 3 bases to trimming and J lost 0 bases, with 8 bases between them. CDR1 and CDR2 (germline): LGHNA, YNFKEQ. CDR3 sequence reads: CASSHDSLNTEAFF. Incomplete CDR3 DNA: TGTGCCAGCAGCCACGACAGCCTGAACACTGAA.

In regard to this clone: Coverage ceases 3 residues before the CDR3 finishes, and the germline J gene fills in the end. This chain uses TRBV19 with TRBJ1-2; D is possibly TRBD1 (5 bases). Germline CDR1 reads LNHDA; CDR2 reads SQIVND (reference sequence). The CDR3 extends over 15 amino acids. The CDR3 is CASSRGKGFTETYTF. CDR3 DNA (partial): TGTGCCAGTAGTAGAGGGAAGGGGTTTACGGAGACC.

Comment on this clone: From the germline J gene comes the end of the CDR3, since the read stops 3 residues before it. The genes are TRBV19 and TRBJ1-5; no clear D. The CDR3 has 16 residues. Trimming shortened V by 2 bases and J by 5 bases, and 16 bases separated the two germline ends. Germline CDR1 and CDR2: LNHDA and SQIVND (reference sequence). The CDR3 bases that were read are TGTGCCAGTAGTATATTGGGCCAACCGAACGATCAGCCC. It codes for CASSILGQPNDQP. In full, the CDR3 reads CASSILGQPNDQPQHF.

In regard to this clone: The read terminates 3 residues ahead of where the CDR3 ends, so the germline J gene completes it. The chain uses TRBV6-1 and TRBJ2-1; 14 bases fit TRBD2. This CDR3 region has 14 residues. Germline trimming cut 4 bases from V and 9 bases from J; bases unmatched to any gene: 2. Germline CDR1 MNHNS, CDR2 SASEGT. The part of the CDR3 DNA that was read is TGTGCCAGCAGTGGACTAGCGGGGGGGGGTGAG. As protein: CASSGLAGGGE. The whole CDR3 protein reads CASSGLAGGGEQFF.

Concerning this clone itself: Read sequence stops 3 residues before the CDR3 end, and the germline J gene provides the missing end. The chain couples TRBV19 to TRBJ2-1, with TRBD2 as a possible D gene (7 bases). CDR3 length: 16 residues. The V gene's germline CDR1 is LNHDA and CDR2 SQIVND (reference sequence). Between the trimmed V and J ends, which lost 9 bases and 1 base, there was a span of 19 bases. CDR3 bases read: TGTGCCAGCAGGTGGGGGGGCCCTAATTCCTACAATGAG. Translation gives CASRWGGPNSYNE. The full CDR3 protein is CASRWGGPNSYNEQFF.

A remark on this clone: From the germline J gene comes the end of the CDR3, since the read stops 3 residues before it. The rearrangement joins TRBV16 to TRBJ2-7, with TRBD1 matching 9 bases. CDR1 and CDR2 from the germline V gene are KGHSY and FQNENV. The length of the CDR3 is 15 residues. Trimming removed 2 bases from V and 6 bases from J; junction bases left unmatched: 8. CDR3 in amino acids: CASSQTYRGQVEQYF. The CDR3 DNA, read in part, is TGTGCCAGCAGCCAAACCTACAGGGGGCAAGTCGAG.

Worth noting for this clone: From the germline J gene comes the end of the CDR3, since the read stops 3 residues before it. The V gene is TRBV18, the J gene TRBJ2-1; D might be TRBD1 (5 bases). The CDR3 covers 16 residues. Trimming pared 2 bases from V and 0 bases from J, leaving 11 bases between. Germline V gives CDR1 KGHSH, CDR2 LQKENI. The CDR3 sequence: CASSPRQSVSYNEQFF. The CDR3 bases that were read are TGTGCCAGCTCACCAAGACAGTCAGTCTCCTACAATGAG.

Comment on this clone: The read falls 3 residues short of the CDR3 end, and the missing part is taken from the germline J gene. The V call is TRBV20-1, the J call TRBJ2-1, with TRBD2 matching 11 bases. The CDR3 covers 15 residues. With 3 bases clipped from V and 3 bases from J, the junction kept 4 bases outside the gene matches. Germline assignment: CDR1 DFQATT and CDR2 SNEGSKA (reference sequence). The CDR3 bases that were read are TGCAGTGCTAGTAGCCTAGCGGGAGGCTACAATGAG. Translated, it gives CSASSLAGGYNE. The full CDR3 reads CSASSLAGGYNEQFF.

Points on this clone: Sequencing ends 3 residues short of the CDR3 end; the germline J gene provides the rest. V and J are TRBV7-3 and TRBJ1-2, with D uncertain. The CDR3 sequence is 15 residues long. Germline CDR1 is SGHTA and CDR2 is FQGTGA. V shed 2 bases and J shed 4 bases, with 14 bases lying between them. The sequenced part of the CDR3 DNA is TGTGCCAGCAGCTTAGCCGCGGGGTCGGGCTATGGC. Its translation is CASSLAAGSGYG. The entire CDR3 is CASSLAAGSGYGYTF.

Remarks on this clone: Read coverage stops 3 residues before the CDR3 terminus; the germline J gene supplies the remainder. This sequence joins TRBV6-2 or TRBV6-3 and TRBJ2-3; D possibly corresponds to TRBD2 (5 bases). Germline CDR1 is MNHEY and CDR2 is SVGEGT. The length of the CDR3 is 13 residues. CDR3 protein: CASSRGLQGTQYF. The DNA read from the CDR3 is TGTGCCAGCAGTCGAGGACTGCAAGGGACG.